The 20 T cell receptor beta chains below come from one sample, sequenced in a study of CD8 T cells in ankylosing spondylitis. TCRdb re-analysed the 5' RACE reads in MiXCR, keeping a single row per CDR3 protein. This sample has 80,000 to 100,000 distinct CDR3 sequences, with roughly 8.3% found just once. Sequences were obtained from blood, either unsorted or a sorted T cell fraction (not recorded which). The receptors stem from a male donor with ankylosing spondylitis or in good health (not recorded which).

This clonotype occurred many times. The chain uses TRBV20-1 and TRBJ1-2, with D hard to call. The CDR3 covers 12 residues. CDR1 is DFQATT and CDR2 is SNEGSKA in the germline V gene (reference sequence). V gave up 3 bases and J gave up 2 bases, with 7 bases separating them. In DNA form, the CDR3 reads TGCAGTGCTAGTTTGGCGAACTATGGCTACACCTTC. It translates to CSASLANYGYTF.

A few counts support this clonotype. A much larger clone differs from this one at a single base, so this may be a read error. The chain joins TRBV29-1 to TRBJ2-7; D is uncertain. This CDR3 has 13 residues. Germline CDR1 SQVTM, CDR2 ANQGSEA. Between the trimmed V and J ends, which lost 2 bases and 2 bases, there was a span of 10 bases. CDR3 nucleotides: TGCAGCGTTGAACAAGCAGGCACCTACGAGCAGTACTTC. It yields the protein CSVEQAGTYEQYF.

This clonotype was seen at least ten times. The chain recombines TRBV6-1 with TRBJ2-4, with 7 bases that match TRBD1. Trimming cost V 6 bases and J 0 bases; bases outside gene matches: 5. The CDR3 covers 15 residues. The germline V gene has CDR1 MNHNS and CDR2 SASEGT. CDR3 amino acids: CASSPQGEAKNIQYF. DNA of the CDR3: TGTGCCAGCAGCCCCCAGGGGGAAGCCAAAAACATTCAGTACTTC.

This clonotype was detected ten times or more. The gene calls are TRBV10-2 and TRBJ1-4; no definite D call. The V end lost 4 bases, the J end lost 6 bases, and 12 bases lay between the germline ends. Germline CDR1 and CDR2: WSHSY and SAAADI. This CDR3 comprises 14 residues. The CDR3 reads CASSAPEEDEKLFF. As DNA, the CDR3 is TGCGCCAGCAGTGCCCCCGAGGAGGATGAAAAACTGTTTTTT.

This clonotype appeared many times. This rearrangement joins TRBV20-1 to TRBJ1-1; no reliable D call. The CDR3 is made up of 13 amino acids. Per the germline V gene, CDR1 is DFQATT and CDR2 is SNEGSKA (reference sequence). Between the trimmed V and J ends, which lost 1 base and 1 base, there was a span of 7 bases. The CDR3 coding sequence is TGCAGTGCTAGAGGCCCCCAGAACACTGAAGCTTTCTTT. Translated: CSARGPQNTEAFF.

This clonotype was counted ten times or more. The CDR3 DNA sequence: TGCAGTGCTAGAGCCGATAGGGAAGAGACCCAGTACTTC. This translates into CSARADREETQYF. This rearrangement joins TRBV20-1 to TRBJ2-5; D remains unclear. Germline CDR1 reads DFQATT; CDR2 reads SNEGSKA (reference sequence). The CDR3 is made up of 13 amino acids. V was trimmed by 1 base and J by 3 bases, leaving 9 bases between them.

The chain links TRBV20-1 to TRBJ2-3; 7 nucleotides match TRBD1. The ends lost 6 bases at V and 5 bases at J; junction bases unmatched: 8. This CDR3 has 13 residues. The V gene's germline CDR1 is DFQATT and CDR2 SNEGSKA (reference sequence). As DNA, the CDR3 is TGCAGTGCCAACCCGCAGGGGGTAGATACGCAGTATTTT. Its protein product is CSANPQGVDTQYF.

This clonotype was picked up many times. Since the CDR3 does not end with the conserved phenylalanine or tryptophan, this likely comes from a read error. V usage is TRBV29-1 and J usage is TRBJ1-4; D perhaps matches TRBD1 (6 bases). The CDR3 has 15 residues. Germline V gives CDR1 SQVTM, CDR2 ANQGSEA. With 7 bases removed from V and 3 bases from J, the gap between germline ends came to 18 bases. The CDR3 protein is CSGPAGGASNEKLFL. CDR3 in DNA: TGCAGCGGCCCGGCGGGGGGCGCGTCTAATGAAAAACTGTTTCTT.

The V gene is TRBV18, the J gene TRBJ2-3, with 8 positions matching TRBD2. J lost 1 base, V lost 6 bases, and 9 bases had no gene match. CDR1 and CDR2 (germline): KGHSH, LQKENI. The CDR3 covers 16 residues. CDR3 nucleotides: TGTGCCAGCTCTCAATCCCCAGCGGGGGGCACAGATACGCAGTATTTT. Residues: CASSQSPAGGTDTQYF.

This clonotype showed up just a few times. This rearrangement joins TRBV27 to TRBJ2-6; no clear D. The CDR3 is 18 amino acids. Trimming left V 0 bases short and J 0 bases short, with 12 bases between. Germline V gene data show CDR1 as MNHEY and CDR2 as SMNVEV (reference sequence). CDR3 bases: TGTGCCAGCAGTTTATCGAGTACCGTCGGCTCTGGGGCCAACGTCCTGACTTTC. It yields the protein CASSLSSTVGSGANVLTF.

This clonotype was detected ten times or more. This chain joins TRBV10-3 and TRBJ2-2, with D perhaps matching TRBD2 (5 bases). The CDR3 runs to 15 residues. Germline V gives CDR1 ENHRY, CDR2 SYGVKD. Trimming cost V 7 bases and J 2 bases, with 14 bases left between them. The CDR3 DNA reads TGTGCCATCAAGGGCGGAGGCTTCAACACCGGGGAGCTGTTTTTT. Residues: CAIKGGGFNTGELFF.

This clonotype appeared many times. V gene TRBV5-4 combines with J gene TRBJ2-3; TRBD2 aligns across 12 bases. The CDR3 is 19 amino acids. Germline values: CDR1 SGHNT, CDR2 YYREEE (reference sequence). V lost 1 base to trimming and J lost 3 bases; unmatched junction nucleotides: 12. CDR3 sequence reads: CASSLKWLAGGPGTDTQYF. Here the CDR3 DNA reads TGTGCCAGCAGCTTGAAATGGCTAGCGGGGGGGCCTGGGACAGATACGCAGTATTTT. Full variable domain (missing parts from reference TRBV5-4 and TRBJ2-3): ETGVTQSPTHLIKTRGQQVTLRCSSQSGHNTVSWYQQALGQGPQFIFQYYREEENGRGNFPPRFSGLQFPNYSSELNVNALELDDSALYLCASSLKWLAGGPGTDTQYFGPGTRLTVL.

This clonotype came up a few times. The chain uses TRBV20-1 and TRBJ2-5; D is unresolved. The CDR3 consists of 13 residues. Trimming shortened V by 4 bases and J by 1 base, and 10 bases separated the two germline ends. Per the germline V gene, CDR1 is DFQATT and CDR2 is SNEGSKA (reference sequence). This CDR3 reads CSATVQRQETQYF. The CDR3 DNA sequence: TGCAGTGCTACGGTGCAGCGCCAAGAGACCCAGTACTTC.

There are many counts of this clonotype. The chain joins TRBV10-3 to TRBJ1-1; 7 positions agree with TRBD1. Germline-derived CDR1 and CDR2 are ENHRY and SYGVKD. The CDR3 is 14 amino acids. The ends lost 4 bases at V and 3 bases at J; junction bases unmatched: 5. The CDR3 loop reads CAISGQGRDTEAFF. The CDR3, as DNA: TGTGCCATCAGTGGACAGGGTAGGGACACTGAAGCTTTCTTT.

There are many counts of this clonotype. The V gene is TRBV5-1, the J gene TRBJ1-2; 10 bases map to TRBD1. The CDR3 loop spans 14 amino acids. The V segment lost 4 bases and the J segment 2 bases; nucleotides outside the gene matches: 2. Germline V gives CDR1 SGHRS, CDR2 YFSETQ. CDR3 coding DNA: TGCGCCAGCAGCCCGGACAGGGGGAACTATGGCTACACCTTC. Translated: CASSPDRGNYGYTF.

This clonotype appeared many times. J is TRBJ2-3 and V is TRBV27; D gene ambiguous. The CDR3 covers 15 residues. Germline V gene data show CDR1 as MNHEY and CDR2 as SMNVEV (reference sequence). Deletions cut 5 bases from V and 2 bases from J, with 14 bases between. The CDR3 coding sequence is TGTGCCAGCAGTCCCCGGTACCCGCCCACAGATACGCAGTATTTT. It is translated as CASSPRYPPTDTQYF.

Ten or more counts support this clonotype. The CDR3 coding sequence is TGTGCCATCAAACAGGGGAACACCGGGGAGCTGTTTTTT. Residues: CAIKQGNTGELFF. This chain connects TRBV10-3 to TRBJ2-2; D might be TRBD1 (6 bases). This CDR3 has 13 amino acids. V was trimmed by 7 bases and J by 1 base, leaving 7 bases between them. Germline CDR1 reads ENHRY; CDR2 reads SYGVKD.

This clonotype was seen ten or more times. The V call is TRBV10-3, the J call TRBJ1-5, with a tentative D call TRBD1 (5 bases). The CDR3 has 16 amino acids. Germline V gives CDR1 ENHRY, CDR2 SYGVKD. V lost 0 bases to trimming and J lost 0 bases, with 9 bases between them. DNA for the CDR3: TGTGCCATCAGTGAGTCGGGACGGCCTAGCAATCAGCCCCAGCATTTT. This sequence encodes CAISESGRPSNQPQHF.

This clonotype occurred many times. The chain carries TRBV4-3 and TRBJ2-6, with unresolved D. Looked up from germline, CDR1 is LGHNA and CDR2 is YSLEER. This CDR3 comprises 17 residues. With 3 bases removed from V and 0 bases from J, the gap between germline ends came to 12 bases. CDR3 sequence reads: CASSHILSSSGANVLTF. The CDR3 coding sequence is TGCGCCAGCAGCCACATACTCTCTAGCTCTGGGGCCAACGTCCTGACTTTC.

This clonotype was counted many times. The gene calls are TRBV20-1 and TRBJ1-5, with TRBD1 matching over 9 bases. Losses at the gene ends were 6 bases for V and 3 bases for J; bases not matched to a gene: 6. Germline V gives CDR1 DFQATT, CDR2 SNEGSKA (reference sequence). This CDR3 is 14 amino acids long. The chain's CDR3 is CSANRGPSNQPQHF. The CDR3 region has the DNA TGCAGTGCAAACAGGGGGCCTTCCAATCAGCCCCAGCATTTT.